A single sample gave rise to the 2 T cell receptor beta chains below, sequenced in a study of cytomegalovirus exposure and HLA in healthy donors. Both 60 Vbeta primers and 13 Jbeta primers went into the PCR. Data came from immunoSEQ multiplex PCR; TCRdb stores just in-frame clones and leaves some out. The table has under 200,000 clones, about 86% seen once; the top ten hold roughly 0.33%. Sample: PBMCs. All receptors derive from a woman in her thirties in good health and CMV-seronegative.

The chain joins TRBV9 to TRBJ2-5; TRBD1 matches 11 bases. CDR1 is SGDLS and CDR2 is YYNGEE in the germline V gene. The CDR3 is 15 amino acids. V was clipped by 5 bases and J by 4 bases; unmatched bases: 7. CDR3 bases: TGTGCCAGCAGTGCTACCGGGACAGGGGGAGAGACCCAGTACTTC. Translating gives CASSATGTGGETQYF.

The chain combines TRBV29-1 with TRBJ2-5, with 9 nucleotides matching TRBD1. The V gene end was trimmed by 5 bases and the J gene end by 9 bases; junction bases not matched to a gene: 13. Germline CDR1 reads SQVTM; CDR2 reads ANQGSEA. The CDR3 covers 14 residues. The CDR3 region has the DNA TGCAGCGTTCGCGCCGGGACAGGGCCGCGTTCCCAGTACTTC. Residues: CSVRAGTGPRSQYF. The full variable domain, rest sourced from reference TRBV29-1 and TRBJ2-5, is SAVISQKPSRDICQRGTSLTIQCQVDSQVTMMFWYRQQPGQSLTLIATANQGSEATYESGFVIDKFPISRPNLTFSTLTVSNMSPEDSSIYLCSVRAGTGPRSQYFGPGTRLLVL.